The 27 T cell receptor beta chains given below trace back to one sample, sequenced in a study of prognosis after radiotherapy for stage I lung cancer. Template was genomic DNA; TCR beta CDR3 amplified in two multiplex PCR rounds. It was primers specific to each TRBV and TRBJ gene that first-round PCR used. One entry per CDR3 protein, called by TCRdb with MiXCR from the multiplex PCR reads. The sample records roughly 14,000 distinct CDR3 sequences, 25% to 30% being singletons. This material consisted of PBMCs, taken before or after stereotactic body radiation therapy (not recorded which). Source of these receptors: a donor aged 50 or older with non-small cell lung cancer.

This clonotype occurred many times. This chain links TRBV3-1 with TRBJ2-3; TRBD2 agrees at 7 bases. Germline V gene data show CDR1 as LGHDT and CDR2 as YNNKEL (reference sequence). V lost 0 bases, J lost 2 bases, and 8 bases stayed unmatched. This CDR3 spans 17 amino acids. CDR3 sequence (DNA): TGTGCCAGCAGCCAAGAGTCCACCAGGGACTACACAGATACGCAGTATTTT. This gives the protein CASSQESTRDYTDTQYF.

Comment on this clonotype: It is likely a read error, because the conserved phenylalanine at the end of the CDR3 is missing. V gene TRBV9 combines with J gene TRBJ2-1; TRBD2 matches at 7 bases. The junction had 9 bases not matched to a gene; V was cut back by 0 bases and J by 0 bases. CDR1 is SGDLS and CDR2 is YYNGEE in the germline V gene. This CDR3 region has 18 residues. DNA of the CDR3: TGTGCCAGCAGCGTAGTGGCTAGCGGTGGTAGCTCCTACAATGAGCAGTTCCTC. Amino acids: CASSVVASGGSSYNEQFL.

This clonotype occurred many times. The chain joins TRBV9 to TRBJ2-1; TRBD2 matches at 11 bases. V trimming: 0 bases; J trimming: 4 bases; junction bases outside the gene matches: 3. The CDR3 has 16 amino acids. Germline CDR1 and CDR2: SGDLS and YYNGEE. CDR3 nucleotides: TGTGCCAGCAGCGTAGGGATAGCGGGGGGGTACAATGAGCAGTTCTTC. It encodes CASSVGIAGGYNEQFF.

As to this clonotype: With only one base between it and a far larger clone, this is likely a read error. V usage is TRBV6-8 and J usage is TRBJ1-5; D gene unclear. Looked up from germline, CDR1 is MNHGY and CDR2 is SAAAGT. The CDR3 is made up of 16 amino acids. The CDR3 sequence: CASSYSAPDLDQTQHF. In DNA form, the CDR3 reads TGTGCCAGCAGTTACTCGGCCCCAGACTTGGATCAGACCCAGCATTTT.

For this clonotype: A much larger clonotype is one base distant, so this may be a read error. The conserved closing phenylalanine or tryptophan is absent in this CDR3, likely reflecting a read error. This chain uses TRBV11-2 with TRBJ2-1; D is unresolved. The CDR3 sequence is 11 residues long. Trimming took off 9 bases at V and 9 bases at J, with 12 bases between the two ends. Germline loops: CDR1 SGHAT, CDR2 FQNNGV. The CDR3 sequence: CARSLGVEQFS. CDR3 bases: TGTGCCAGAAGCCTGGGCGTTGAGCAGTTCTCC.

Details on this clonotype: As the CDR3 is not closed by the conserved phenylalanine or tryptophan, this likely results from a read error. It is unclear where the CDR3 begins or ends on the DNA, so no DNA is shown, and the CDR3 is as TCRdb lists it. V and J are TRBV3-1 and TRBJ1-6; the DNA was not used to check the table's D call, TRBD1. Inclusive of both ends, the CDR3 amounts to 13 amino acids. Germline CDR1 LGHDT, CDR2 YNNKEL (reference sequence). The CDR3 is CASSQEGKGRFHL.

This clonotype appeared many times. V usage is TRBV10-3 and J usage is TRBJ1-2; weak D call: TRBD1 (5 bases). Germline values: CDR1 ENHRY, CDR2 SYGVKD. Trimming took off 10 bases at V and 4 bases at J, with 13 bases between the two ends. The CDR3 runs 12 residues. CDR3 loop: CATGGETYGYTF. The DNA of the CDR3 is TGTGCCACGGGGGGGGAGACCTATGGCTACACCTTC.

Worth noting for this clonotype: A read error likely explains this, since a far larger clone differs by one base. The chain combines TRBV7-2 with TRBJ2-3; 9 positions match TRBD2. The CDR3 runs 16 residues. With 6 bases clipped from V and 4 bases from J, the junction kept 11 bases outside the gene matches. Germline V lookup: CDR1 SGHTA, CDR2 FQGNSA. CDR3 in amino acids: CASRNPSGTSPDTQYF. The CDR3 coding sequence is TGTGCCAGCAGAAATCCTAGCGGGACCTCGCCAGATACGCAGTATTTT.

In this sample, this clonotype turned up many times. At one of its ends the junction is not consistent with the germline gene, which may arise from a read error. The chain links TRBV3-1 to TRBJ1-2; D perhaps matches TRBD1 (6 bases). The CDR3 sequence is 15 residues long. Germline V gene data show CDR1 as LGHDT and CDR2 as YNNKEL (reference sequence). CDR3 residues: CASSQVSRTARGYAF. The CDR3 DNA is TGTGCCAGCAGCCAAGTTTCTAGGACAGCCCGGGGCTACGCCTTC. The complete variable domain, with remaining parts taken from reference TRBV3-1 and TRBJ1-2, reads DTAVSQTPKYLVTQMGNDKSIKCEQNLGHDTMYWYKQDSKKFLKIMFSYNNKELIINETVPNRFSPKSPDKAHLNLHINSLELGDSAVYFCASSQVSRTARGYAFGSGTRLTVV.

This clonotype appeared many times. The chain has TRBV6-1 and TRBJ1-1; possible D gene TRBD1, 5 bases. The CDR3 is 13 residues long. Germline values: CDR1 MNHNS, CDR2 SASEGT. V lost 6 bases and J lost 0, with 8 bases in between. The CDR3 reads CASRGTVNTEAFF. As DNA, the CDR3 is TGTGCCAGCAGAGGGACGGTGAACACTGAAGCTTTCTTT.

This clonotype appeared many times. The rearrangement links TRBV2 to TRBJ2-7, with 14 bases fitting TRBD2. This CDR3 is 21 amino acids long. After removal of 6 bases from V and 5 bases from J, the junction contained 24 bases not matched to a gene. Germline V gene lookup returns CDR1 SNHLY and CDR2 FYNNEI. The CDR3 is CASSGPGLAGVEKGETNEQYF. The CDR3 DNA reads TGTGCCAGCAGCGGACCGGGACTAGCGGGAGTTGAGAAGGGAGAGACTAACGAGCAGTACTTC.

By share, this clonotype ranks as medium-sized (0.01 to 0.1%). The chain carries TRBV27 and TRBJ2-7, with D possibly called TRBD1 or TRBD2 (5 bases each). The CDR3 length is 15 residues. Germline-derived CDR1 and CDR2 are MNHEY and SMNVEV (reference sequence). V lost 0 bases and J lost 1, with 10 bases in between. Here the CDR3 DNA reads TGTGCCAGCAGTTTATCCGGGACGGCATCCTACGAGCAGTACTTC. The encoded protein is CASSLSGTASYEQYF.

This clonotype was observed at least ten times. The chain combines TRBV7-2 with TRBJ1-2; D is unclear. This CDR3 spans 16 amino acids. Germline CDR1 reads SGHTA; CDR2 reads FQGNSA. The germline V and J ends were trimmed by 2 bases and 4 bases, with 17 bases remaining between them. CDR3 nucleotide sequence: TGTGCCAGCAGCTTAAGGACGTCCCGAGGAAGCTATGGCTACACCTTC. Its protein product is CASSLRTSRGSYGYTF.

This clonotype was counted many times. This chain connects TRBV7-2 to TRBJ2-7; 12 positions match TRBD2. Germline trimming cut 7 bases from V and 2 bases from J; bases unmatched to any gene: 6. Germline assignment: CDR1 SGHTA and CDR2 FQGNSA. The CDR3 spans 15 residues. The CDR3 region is CASTEGLAGPYEQYF. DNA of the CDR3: TGTGCCAGCACCGAAGGACTAGCGGGGCCCTACGAGCAGTACTTC. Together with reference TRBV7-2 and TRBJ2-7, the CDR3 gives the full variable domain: GAGVSQSPSNKVTEKGKDVELRCDPISGHTALYWYRQSLGQGLEFLIYFQGNSAPDKSGLPSDRFSAERTGGSVSTLTIQRTQQEDSAVYLCASTEGLAGPYEQYFGPGTRLTVT.

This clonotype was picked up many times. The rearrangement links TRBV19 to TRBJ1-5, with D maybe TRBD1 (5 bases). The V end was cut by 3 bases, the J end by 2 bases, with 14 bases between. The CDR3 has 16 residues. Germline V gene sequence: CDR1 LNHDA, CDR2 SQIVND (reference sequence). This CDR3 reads CASSILRGGGNQPQHF. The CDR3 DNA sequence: TGTGCCAGTAGTATCCTACGCGGGGGAGGCAATCAGCCCCAGCATTTT.

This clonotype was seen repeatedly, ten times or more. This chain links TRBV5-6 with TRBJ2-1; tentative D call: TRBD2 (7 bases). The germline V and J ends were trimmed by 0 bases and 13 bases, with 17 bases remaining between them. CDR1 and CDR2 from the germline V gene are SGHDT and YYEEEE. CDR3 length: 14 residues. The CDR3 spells CASSLVKGGGSQFF. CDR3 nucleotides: TGTGCCAGCAGCTTGGTTAAGGGGGGAGGGTCCCAGTTCTTC.

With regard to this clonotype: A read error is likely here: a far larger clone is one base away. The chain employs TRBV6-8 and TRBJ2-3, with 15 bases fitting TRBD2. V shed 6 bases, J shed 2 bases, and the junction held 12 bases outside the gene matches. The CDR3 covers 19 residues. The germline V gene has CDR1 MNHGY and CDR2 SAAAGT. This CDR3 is CASSPGTSGRYLITDTQYF. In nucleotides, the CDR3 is TGTGCCAGCAGCCCGGGGACTAGCGGGAGGTACTTAATCACAGATACGCAGTATTTT.

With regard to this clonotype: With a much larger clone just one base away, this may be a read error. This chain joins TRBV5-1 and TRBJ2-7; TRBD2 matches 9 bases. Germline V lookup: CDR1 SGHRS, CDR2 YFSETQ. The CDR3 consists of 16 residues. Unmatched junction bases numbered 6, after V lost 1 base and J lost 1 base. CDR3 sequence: CASSLTSGWGSYEQYF. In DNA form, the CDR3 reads TGCGCCAGCAGCTTGACTAGCGGGTGGGGGTCCTACGAGCAGTACTTC.

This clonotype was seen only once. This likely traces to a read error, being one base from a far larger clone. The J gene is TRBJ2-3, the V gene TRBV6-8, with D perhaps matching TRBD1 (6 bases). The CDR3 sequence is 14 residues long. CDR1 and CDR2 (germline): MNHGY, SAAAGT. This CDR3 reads CAGQQGSYTDKQYF. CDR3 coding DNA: TGTGCCGGGCAACAGGGATCATACACAGATAAGCAGTATTTT.

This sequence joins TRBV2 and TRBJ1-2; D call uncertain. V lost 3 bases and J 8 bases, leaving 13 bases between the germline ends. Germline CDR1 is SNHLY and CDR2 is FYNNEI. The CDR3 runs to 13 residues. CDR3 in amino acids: CASSDSSLRGYTF. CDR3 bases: TGTGCCAGCAGTGATAGCTCGCTGAGGGGCTACACCTTC.

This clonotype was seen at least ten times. CDR3 nucleotide sequence: TGTGCCAGCAGCTTGGTGTTGACTAGCGGGAGGGGGAACTACAATGAGCAGTTCTTC. Its protein is CASSLVLTSGRGNYNEQFF. The chain couples TRBV5-4 to TRBJ2-1; TRBD2 agrees at 14 bases. The germline gives CDR1 SGHNT, CDR2 YYREEE (reference sequence). Unmatched junction bases numbered 8, after V lost 0 bases and J lost 3 bases. The CDR3 length is 19 residues.

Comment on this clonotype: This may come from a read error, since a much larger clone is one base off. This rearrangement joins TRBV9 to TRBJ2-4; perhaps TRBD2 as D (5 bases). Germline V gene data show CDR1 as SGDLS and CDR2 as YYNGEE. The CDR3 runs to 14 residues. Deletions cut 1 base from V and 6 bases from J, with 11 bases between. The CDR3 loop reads CASSVREEGNIQYF. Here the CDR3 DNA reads TGTGCCAGCAGCGTAAGGGAAGAGGGAAACATTCAGTACTTC. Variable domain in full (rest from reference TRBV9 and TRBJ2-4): DSGVTQTPKHLITATGQRVTLRCSPRSGDLSVYWYQQSLDQGLQFLIQYYNGEERAKGNILERFSAQQFPDLHSELNLSSLELGDSALYFCASSVREEGNIQYFGAGTRLSVL.

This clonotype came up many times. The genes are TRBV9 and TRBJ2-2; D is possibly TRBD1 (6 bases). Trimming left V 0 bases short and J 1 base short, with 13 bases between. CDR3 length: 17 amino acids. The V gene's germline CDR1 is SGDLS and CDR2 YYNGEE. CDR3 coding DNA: TGTGCCAGCAGCGTAGATCGTGAAGGGGGGAACACCGGGGAGCTGTTTTTT. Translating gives CASSVDREGGNTGELFF.

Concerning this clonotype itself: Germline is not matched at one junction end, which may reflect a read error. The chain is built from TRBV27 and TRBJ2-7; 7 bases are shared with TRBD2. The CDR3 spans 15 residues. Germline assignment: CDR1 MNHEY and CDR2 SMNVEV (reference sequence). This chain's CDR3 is CASSPWGGASYEHYF. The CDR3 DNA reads TGTGCCAGCAGTCCCTGGGGAGGGGCGTCCTACGAGCATTACTTC.

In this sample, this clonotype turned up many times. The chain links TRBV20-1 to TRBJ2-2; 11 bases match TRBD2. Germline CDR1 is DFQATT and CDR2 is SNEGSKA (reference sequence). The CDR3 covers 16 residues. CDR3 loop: CSATSGIGGHTGELFF. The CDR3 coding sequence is TGCAGCGCGACTAGCGGGATAGGGGGACACACCGGGGAGCTGTTTTTT.

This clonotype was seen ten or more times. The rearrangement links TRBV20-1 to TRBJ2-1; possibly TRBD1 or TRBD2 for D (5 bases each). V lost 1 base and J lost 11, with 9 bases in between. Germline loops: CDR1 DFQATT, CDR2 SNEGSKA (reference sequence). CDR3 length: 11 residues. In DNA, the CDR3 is TGCAGTGCTAGAGCACCGGGACAGCAGTTCTTC. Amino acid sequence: CSARAPGQQFF.

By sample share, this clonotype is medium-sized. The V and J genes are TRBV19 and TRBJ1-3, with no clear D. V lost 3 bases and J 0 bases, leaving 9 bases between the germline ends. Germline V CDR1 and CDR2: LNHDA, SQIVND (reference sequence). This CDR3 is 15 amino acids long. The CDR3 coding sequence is TGTGCCAGTAGTATCGGGAGACCCTCTGGAAACACCATATATTTT. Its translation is CASSIGRPSGNTIYF.